This T cell receptor beta chain comes out of a study of cytomegalovirus exposure and HLA in healthy donors. Study-wide findings and caveats: The classifier, whose performance was assessed in both the original and validation cohorts, reportedly diagnosed cytomegalovirus status with high specificity and sensitivity. The study labeled more than 150 TCR beta chains cytomegalovirus-associated.

About this clone: Its antigen remains unknown.

Profiling relied on immunoSEQ multiplex PCR, and the TCRdb table lists in-frame clones only, not all of them. The sample includes about 120,000 clones, over 65% seen only once; the top ten take under 2.5%. Germline CDR1 GTSNPN, CDR2 SVGIG (reference sequence). Trimming removed 1 base at V and 10 bases at J, with 22 bases between. The CDR3 runs 15 residues. What was sequenced was PBMCs. The V and J genes are TRBV30 and TRBJ1-2, with a weak D call TRBD1 (6 bases). This receptor was taken from a woman aged 30 to 39 in good health and CMV-seronegative. The CDR3 here is CAWSDTGTFSPLYTF. DNA of the CDR3: TGTGCCTGGAGTGATACCGGGACATTCTCCCCACTCTACACCTTC.